What follows are 8 T cell receptor beta chains derived from one specimen sequenced in a study of shared clonotypes between healthy human individuals. The table came from immunoSEQ multiplex PCR; TCRdb's copy has only in-frame clones and leaves some out. The table lists about 2.4 million clones, approximately 93% of them singletons. The material sequenced was naive CD4+ T cells from PBMCs. Subset noted: CD45RA+ positively selected. The receptors here all came from a man younger than 35 in good health. Some clones in this sample may be carry-over from other donors' samples.

This chain links TRBV5-6 with TRBJ2-3; D remains ambiguous. The V end lost 4 bases, the J end lost 2 bases, and 2 bases lay between the germline ends. CDR3 length: 11 amino acids. Germline values: CDR1 SGHDT, CDR2 YYEEEE. The CDR3 reads CASSNTDTQYF. CDR3 nucleotides: TGTGCCAGCAGCAACACAGATACGCAGTATTTT.

The chain carries TRBV10-2 and TRBJ2-1; the match to TRBD2 covers 8 bases. The V gene's germline CDR1 is WSHSY and CDR2 SAAADI. The CDR3 length is 15 residues. Losses at the gene ends were 7 bases for V and 5 bases for J; bases not matched to a gene: 10. The DNA for the CDR3 is TGCGCCAGCACTCCTCTCGGGGGGGCAGACAATGAGCAGTTCTTC. Protein product: CASTPLGGADNEQFF.

The chain is built from TRBV29-1 and TRBJ1-3; 7 bases are shared with TRBD1. CDR3 length equals 14 residues. Germline CDR1 is SQVTM and CDR2 is ANQGSEA. V lost 7 bases, J lost 5 bases, and 11 bases stayed unmatched. The CDR3 bases are TGCAGCGCAGATACAGGGGAATACAGAAACACCATATATTTT. This codes for CSADTGEYRNTIYF.

This clone was seen a handful of times. The chain employs TRBV28 and TRBJ1-5; D gene uncertain. This CDR3 spans 12 amino acids. Between the trimmed V and J ends, which lost 6 bases and 6 bases, there was a span of 9 bases. Germline CDR1 MDHEN, CDR2 SYDVKM. In DNA form, the CDR3 reads TGTGCCAGCAGCCGGGTTACTCAGCCCCAGCATTTT. Protein product: CASSRVTQPQHF.

The J gene is TRBJ2-2, the V gene TRBV6-6; D is perhaps TRBD1 or TRBD2 (5 bases each). Germline assignment: CDR1 MNHNY and CDR2 SVGAGI (reference sequence). This CDR3 spans 13 amino acids. V shed 2 bases and J shed 9 bases, with 10 bases lying between them. CDR3 in amino acids: CASSYPGPRELFF. DNA of the CDR3: TGTGCCAGCAGTTACCCGGGGCCCCGGGAGCTGTTTTTT.

This clone was seen a single time. This chain joins TRBV7-2 and TRBJ2-2, with D tentatively TRBD1 (6 bases). CDR1 SGHTA and CDR2 FQGNSA come from the germline V gene. This CDR3 spans 18 amino acids. Trimming cost V 1 base and J 7 bases, with 22 bases left between them. DNA of the CDR3: TGTGCCAGCAGCTTAGACCAGGTCGTTGGGGGCAAGGGCGGGGAGCTGTTTTTT. It translates to CASSLDQVVGGKGGELFF. Filled out from reference TRBV7-2 and TRBJ2-2, the complete variable domain reads GAGVSQSPSNKVTEKGKDVELRCDPISGHTALYWYRQSLGQGLEFLIYFQGNSAPDKSGLPSDRFSAERTGGSVSTLTIQRTQQEDSAVYLCASSLDQVVGGKGGELFFGEGSRLTVL.

The chain is built from TRBV11-2 and TRBJ2-6; 9 bases agree with TRBD1. The CDR3 contains 19 residues. Germline lookup yields CDR1 SGHAT and CDR2 FQNNGV. V lost 5 bases and J lost 0; bases outside the gene matches: 11. CDR3 loop: CASSPRDRVPFSGANVLTF. The CDR3 DNA reads as TGTGCCAGCAGCCCCCGGGACAGGGTCCCGTTCTCTGGGGCCAACGTCCTGACTTTC.

The chain uses TRBV4-2 and TRBJ1-5; TRBD1 aligns across 10 bases. The V and J ends lost 7 bases and 9 bases, in that order; junction bases with no gene match: 24. Germline values: CDR1 LGHNA, CDR2 YNFKEQ. CDR3 size: 19 residues. The CDR3 loop is CASTPRAWTGGNLGPPQHF. DNA for the CDR3: TGTGCCAGCACCCCCCGAGCCTGGACAGGGGGGAACCTAGGGCCGCCCCAGCATTTT.